This T cell receptor beta chain was identified in a study of early T cells in non-severe SARS-CoV-2 infection. Overall study: Bulk RNA isolated from unsorted whole blood underwent sequencing; chains were not paired. Study findings and constraints: Reliance on VDJdb matching favored anti-spike CD8 responses; private and CD4 specificities were missed.

This clonotype is deemed medium-sized. No antigen is known for it. The CDR3 extends over 12 amino acids. The V gene lost 6 bases and the J gene lost 3 bases, with 9 bases spanning the gap. Per germline, CDR1 MDHEN and CDR2 SYDVKM. In the library, individual cDNA molecules carried attached unique molecular identifiers. TCRdb reprocessed the 5' RACE reads with MiXCR, giving one entry per CDR3 protein. In the table there are 71,000 or so distinct CDR3 sequences, roughly 13% of which are singletons. This sequence joins TRBV28 and TRBJ2-7; no firm D call. The receptor comes from an adult who was a healthcare worker with PCR-confirmed SARS-CoV-2 infection or an uninfected control (not recorded which). Sequencing used whole blood. The CDR3: CASSWVGYEQYF. DNA for the CDR3: TGTGCCAGCAGCTGGGTCGGCTACGAGCAGTACTTC.